The T cell receptor (beta chain) described here comes from a study of blood T cell repertoires in COVID-19. V dropped 6 bases and J dropped 8 bases, with 29 bases sitting between them. The CDR3 loop spans 18 amino acids. Germline V gene data show CDR1 as SGHNT and CDR2 as YENEEA. Only in-frame clones appear in the TCRdb table, and some are missing; sequencing was by immunoSEQ multiplex PCR. The sample lists tens of thousands of clones, about four fifths occurring once. This clone is a singleton in its sample. The specimen was peripheral blood. The J gene is TRBJ2-1, the V gene TRBV11-3; D may be TRBD2 (6 bases). This receptor was taken from an elderly man with active or convalescent COVID-19. CDR3 region: CASRVRLEAFYKGDEQFF. CDR3 coding DNA: TGTGCCAGCAGGGTAAGACTAGAGGCGTTCTACAAGGGCGATGAGCAGTTCTTC.